This record looks at one T cell receptor (beta chain) sequence and its context. This sample is part of a study of identifying expanded T cells in peripheral blood. Germline loops: CDR1 MNHEY, CDR2 SVGAGI. V was pared by 4 bases and J by 5 bases, with 15 bases between. The CDR3 has 15 residues. Profiled with immunoSEQ multiplex PCR; TCRdb holds only in-frame clones, not every one. The sample holds around 100,000 clones, around 89% seen once. Sequencing was carried out using blood. This chain connects TRBV6-5 to TRBJ2-1; D possibly corresponds to TRBD2 (5 bases). The receptor was isolated from a person aged 18 to 69 in good health. The CDR3 coding sequence is TGTGCCAGCAGTTGGAAACACCTAGCCCACAATGAGCAGTTCTTC. Amino acid sequence: CASSWKHLAHNEQFF.